These 10 T cell receptor beta chains share one sample of origin, sequenced in a study of blood T cell repertoires in COVID-19. Data came from immunoSEQ multiplex PCR; TCRdb stores just in-frame clones and leaves some out. The sample consists of tens of thousands of clones, around 84% of them appearing once. Sequencing was performed on peripheral blood. These receptors originate from a human donor in a cohort sampled during active COVID-19.

The chain couples TRBV5-4 to TRBJ2-5, with D perhaps matching TRBD2 (5 bases). Germline lookup yields CDR1 SGHNT and CDR2 YYREEE (reference sequence). With 4 bases removed from V and 5 bases from J, the gap between germline ends came to 18 bases. The CDR3 is 15 residues long. CDR3 sequence (DNA): TGTGCCAGCAGCATTCGGAACCAGCGGCATGAGACCCAGTACTTC. Translation gives CASSIRNQRHETQYF.

The gene calls are TRBV3-1 (or the pseudogene TRBV3-2) and TRBJ2-7; tentatively, D is TRBD2 (5 bases). Germline CDR1 and CDR2: LGHDT and YNNKEL (reference sequence). The CDR3 extends over 13 amino acids. V was shortened by 4 bases and J by 6 bases, with 13 bases between the two germline ends. The CDR3 nucleotides read TGTGCCAGCAGCCCTCGGGGAGCCGGCGAGCAGTACTTC. Encoded protein: CASSPRGAGEQYF.

This chain connects TRBV7-8 to TRBJ2-7, with D possibly being TRBD2 (6 bases). Trimming took 0 bases from V and 2 from J, leaving 8 bases between them. Germline V CDR1 and CDR2: SGHVS, FQNEAQ. The CDR3 contains 14 residues. As DNA, the CDR3 is TGTGCCAGCAGCTTAGCTAGCGGAGCCTACGAGCAGTACTTC. Amino acid sequence: CASSLASGAYEQYF.

The V gene is TRBV7-9, the J gene TRBJ2-7; no clear D gene. This CDR3 comprises 13 residues. CDR1 is SEHNR and CDR2 is FQNEAQ in the germline V gene (reference sequence). The V gene lost 3 bases and the J gene lost 1 base, with 7 bases spanning the gap. CDR3 coding DNA: TGTGCCAGCAGCTTTCCCGGGTCCTACGAGCAGTACTTC. Its protein is CASSFPGSYEQYF.

This clone was seen more than once but under ten times. V is TRBV5-1 and J is TRBJ2-7; 9 nucleotides agree with TRBD1. Germline-derived CDR1 and CDR2 are SGHRS and YFSETQ. The junction had 7 bases not matched to a gene; V was cut back by 3 bases and J by 9 bases. This CDR3 has 13 residues. The CDR3 DNA sequence: TGCGCCAGCAGCTCATCCGGGACAGGGCCGCAGTACTTC. It translates to CASSSSGTGPQYF.

V and J are TRBV5-8 and TRBJ2-2; D gene uncertain. The CDR3 is 15 residues long. Germline values: CDR1 SGHTS, CDR2 YDEGEE. Trimming removed 4 bases from V and 4 bases from J, with 14 bases in between. For the CDR3, the DNA is TGTGCCAGCAGCCCGGTATGGGCGAGCACCGGGGAGCTGTTTTTT. Translated, it gives CASSPVWASTGELFF.

This sequence joins TRBV18 and TRBJ2-2; D remains ambiguous. V lost 5 bases to trimming and J lost 6 bases, with 10 bases between them. The CDR3 has 13 residues. In germline, CDR1 is KGHSH, CDR2 LQKENI. CDR3 region: CASSAISPGELFF. CDR3 bases: TGTGCCAGCTCAGCTATCTCGCCCGGGGAGCTGTTTTTT.

The rearrangement links TRBV5-3 to TRBJ2-1, with D maybe TRBD2 (5 bases). TRBV5-3 is marked as an open reading frame, function uncertain. The CDR3 consists of 11 residues. V lost 7 bases to trimming and J lost 10 bases, with 12 bases between them. CDR3: CARARVSEQFF. The CDR3 region has the DNA TGTGCCAGAGCGAGGGTTAGCGAGCAGTTCTTC.

The J gene is TRBJ1-1, the V gene TRBV27; D possibly corresponds to TRBD1 (5 bases). Germline CDR1 reads MNHEY; CDR2 reads SMNVEV (reference sequence). The CDR3 sequence is 13 residues long. Trimming removed 7 bases from V and 5 bases from J, with 14 bases in between. CDR3 sequence (DNA): TGTGCCAGCACCGACCAGGGATGGACTGAAGCTTTCTTT. This encodes CASTDQGWTEAFF.

The rearrangement uses TRBV15 and TRBJ1-5; D perhaps matches TRBD1 (6 bases). V was pared by 0 bases and J by 0 bases, with 15 bases between. The CDR3 loop spans 18 amino acids. The V gene's germline CDR1 is LNHNV and CDR2 YYDKDF (reference sequence). Here the CDR3 reads CATSRDKTGRDSNQPQHF. Written as DNA, the CDR3 is TGTGCCACCAGCAGAGATAAAACAGGGAGGGATAGCAATCAGCCCCAGCATTTT.